The 6 T cell receptor beta chains below come from one sample, sequenced in a study of vaccination and CD4 T cells after COVID-19. Treatment described: approximately 9-day PBMC culture with coronavirus spike peptide pools or control peptides (ViraFEST assay). The assay that was used to sequence DNA from cultured CD4+ T cells was the Oncomine TCR Beta short-read assay. TCRdb re-called the PCR reads through MiXCR, storing one row per CDR3 protein. The data hold 11,000 or so distinct CDR3 sequences, with approximately 80% observed a single time. Their antigens are not known. The specimen sequenced was CD4+ T cells from blood, cultured in vitro. These receptors all stem from a human donor who had recovered from COVID-19.

The CDR3 loop reads CASFNPGARTYNEQFF. CDR3 coding DNA: TGTGCCAGCTTCAACCCCGGGGCTAGGACCTACAATGAGCAGTTCTTC. The rearrangement uses TRBV6-2 or TRBV6-3 and TRBJ2-1, with D perhaps being TRBD1 or TRBD2 (5 bases each). Germline V gene sequence: CDR1 MNHEY, CDR2 SVGEGT. The CDR3 runs 16 residues. V lost 8 bases, J lost 2 bases, and 19 bases lay in between.

This rearrangement joins TRBV6-2 or TRBV6-3 to TRBJ2-3, with 12 bases aligning to TRBD2. This CDR3 comprises 15 residues. Germline loops: CDR1 MNHEY, CDR2 SVGEGT. Germline trimming cut 8 bases from V and 5 bases from J; bases unmatched to any gene: 8. In nucleotides, the CDR3 is TGTGCCAGCCGACTAGCGGGAGTTCGGGTAGATACGCAGTATTTT. Translating it yields CASRLAGVRVDTQYF.

The chain carries TRBV4-3 and TRBJ2-4; weak D call: TRBD2 (5 bases). CDR1 and CDR2 (germline): LGHNA, YSLEER. Trimming pared 4 bases from V and 5 bases from J, leaving 27 bases between. The CDR3 runs 19 residues. CDR3 nucleotide sequence: TGCGCCAGCAGCCCGAACCAAATGGGAGCGGTCCCGTTCCAAAACATTCAGTACTTC. Amino acids: CASSPNQMGAVPFQNIQYF.

V gene TRBV6-2 or TRBV6-3 combines with J gene TRBJ1-1; perhaps TRBD1 as D (6 bases). Trimming cost V 2 bases and J 0 bases, with 13 bases left between them. The CDR3 covers 16 residues. Germline CDR1 and CDR2: MNHEY and SVGEGT. CDR3 sequence reads: CASSYAGARVNTEAFF. In DNA form, the CDR3 reads TGTGCCAGCAGTTACGCAGGGGCGAGGGTGAACACTGAAGCTTTCTTT.

The chain recombines TRBV7-8 with TRBJ2-5; D is unclear. Germline V gene sequence: CDR1 SGHVS, CDR2 FQNEAQ. Between the trimmed V and J ends, which lost 1 base and 2 bases, there was a span of 5 bases. This CDR3 is 13 amino acids long. CDR3 in amino acids: CASSLGVQETQYF. The CDR3 DNA reads as TGTGCCAGCAGCTTAGGAGTACAAGAGACCCAGTACTTC.

The CDR3 here is CASSLWTSGYNEQFF. DNA for the CDR3: TGTGCCAGCAGCCTGTGGACTAGCGGATACAATGAGCAGTTCTTC. This chain uses TRBV5-4 with TRBJ2-1; 10 nucleotides align to TRBD2. Trimming cost V 4 bases and J 4 bases; bases outside gene matches: 5. Looked up from germline, CDR1 is SGHNT and CDR2 is YYREEE (reference sequence). The length of the CDR3 is 15 residues.